Given below is one T cell receptor (beta chain) in context. Mismatch with germline at one junction end may stem from a read error. TCRdb independently ran MiXCR on the PCR reads; one entry per CDR3 protein. Found here are hundreds of thousands of distinct CDR3 sequences, 25% of them singletons; the top ten hold roughly 0.83%. These data originate in a study of molecular identifiers for immune sequencing clone quantification. This CDR3 has 14 residues. Germline assignment: CDR1 LNHDA and CDR2 SQIVND (reference sequence). The chain carries TRBV19 and TRBJ1-5; no reliable D call. The TCR originated in a human donor in good health. Some libraries in this study had Jurkat cell RNA spiked in. Sequencing input: naive CD8+ T cells from blood, with Jurkat cell RNA spiked in. Described subset: FACS-sorted CD8+CD4-CCR7+CD45RA+ naive T cells. For the CDR3, the DNA is TGTGCCAGTATCCCACCCTACGGCAATCAGCCCCGGCATTTT. As protein: CASIPPYGNQPRHF.